The sequence of this T cell receptor beta chain was determined in a study of CD8 T cells in ankylosing spondylitis. V lost 5 bases and J lost 0; bases outside the gene matches: 2. The CDR3 loop spans 15 amino acids. The germline gives CDR1 SGHRS, CDR2 YFSETQ. There are many counts of this clonotype. The antigen is not known. Quantitative barcoded 5'-RACE was used to prepare TCR beta libraries. MiXCR, applied by TCRdb to the 5' RACE reads, yields one record per CDR3 protein. The sample holds fewer than 80,000 distinct CDR3 sequences, about 5.4% seen once. Study results and limitations: Significant enrichment of disease-linked clones was reported in matched ankylosing spondylitis synovial fluid.

Sequencing was performed on blood, either unsorted or a sorted T cell fraction (not recorded which). The chain combines TRBV5-1 with TRBJ2-6, with 7 bases matching TRBD2. This clonotype was sampled from a male donor with ankylosing spondylitis or in good health (not recorded which). CDR3 in amino acids: CASRAGSSGANVLTF. DNA for the CDR3: TGCGCCAGCAGAGCGGGGAGCTCTGGGGCCAACGTCCTGACTTTC.